This passage covers 28 T cell receptor beta chains from one sample sequenced in a study of blood T cell repertoires in COVID-19. Sequencing was performed with immunoSEQ multiplex PCR; in TCRdb, only in-frame clones are kept and a portion is missing. This sample has over 250,000 clones, with 70% to 90% found just once. Sample: peripheral blood. These receptor sequences come from a woman in her 70s with acute or convalescent COVID-19.

The chain joins TRBV2 to TRBJ1-3; no clear D. The CDR3 has 13 amino acids. Between the trimmed V and J ends, which lost 6 bases and 0 bases, there was a span of 6 bases. Germline V gene sequence: CDR1 SNHLY, CDR2 FYNNEI. The CDR3 region has the DNA TGTGCCAGCAGGAGTAGCTCTGGAAACACCATATATTTT. Protein product: CASRSSSGNTIYF.

The V gene is TRBV2, the J gene TRBJ1-5; 8 bases match TRBD1. After removal of 3 bases from V and 5 bases from J, the junction contained 6 bases not matched to a gene. CDR1 and CDR2 from the germline V gene are SNHLY and FYNNEI. The CDR3 totals 15 residues. This CDR3 reads CASSEGTGPYQPQHF. The CDR3 DNA follows: TGTGCCAGCAGTGAGGGGACAGGTCCCTATCAGCCCCAGCATTTT.

This sequence joins TRBV11-3 and TRBJ2-1, with no clear D. Germline values: CDR1 SGHNT, CDR2 YENEEA. V was trimmed by 1 base and J by 4 bases, leaving 11 bases between them. The CDR3 is 15 residues long. DNA for the CDR3: TGTGCCAGCAGCTTAGGTCTAGGAGATTACAATGAGCAGTTCTTC. Amino acids: CASSLGLGDYNEQFF.

The chain joins TRBV4-1 to TRBJ2-3; 8 nucleotides line up with TRBD2. This CDR3 contains 14 residues. Trimming removed 4 bases from V and 2 bases from J; junction bases left unmatched: 2. CDR1 MGHRA and CDR2 YSYEKL come from the germline V gene. CDR3 region: CASSPSGPTDTQYF. CDR3 sequence (DNA): TGCGCCAGCAGCCCTAGCGGGCCCACAGATACGCAGTATTTT.

J is TRBJ1-6 and V is TRBV3-1 (or the pseudogene TRBV3-2); no clear D. V gave up 1 base and J gave up 11 bases, with 15 bases separating them. The length of the CDR3 is 15 residues. Per germline, CDR1 LGHDT and CDR2 YNNKEL (reference sequence). CDR3 sequence: CASSQGTSGGTPLHF. DNA for the CDR3: TGTGCCAGCAGCCAAGGCACGTCCGGAGGAACACCCCTCCACTTT.

The chain recombines TRBV5-1 with TRBJ2-1; 13 nucleotides line up with TRBD2. This CDR3 has 15 amino acids. Germline values: CDR1 SGHRS, CDR2 YFSETQ. The V and J ends lost 3 bases and 15 bases, in that order; junction bases with no gene match: 12. The CDR3 region has the DNA TGCGCCAGCAGCTCAGGACTAGCGGGGGCGGGGAACGGGTTCTTC. Translated: CASSSGLAGAGNGFF.

This clone was recorded only once. This chain joins TRBV10-3 and TRBJ2-7; 9 bases fit TRBD2. The CDR3 contains 15 residues. V was pared by 2 bases and J by 3 bases, with 5 bases of the junction left unmatched. The germline V gene encodes CDR1 ENHRY and CDR2 SYGVKD. The CDR3 nucleotides read TGTGCCATCAGTGAGAGACTAGCGGCCGGCTACGAGCAGTACTTC. Amino acid sequence: CAISERLAAGYEQYF.

The V and J genes are TRBV4-2 and TRBJ1-1; no clear D gene. V shed 0 bases and J shed 10 bases, with 9 bases lying between them. This CDR3 is 12 amino acids long. Germline V gene lookup returns CDR1 LGHNA and CDR2 YNFKEQ. The CDR3 spells CASSQDRESAFF. The CDR3 bases are TGTGCCAGCAGCCAAGACCGGGAGTCAGCTTTCTTT.

The V and J genes are TRBV6-6 and TRBJ2-5; D possibly corresponds to TRBD1 (6 bases). The CDR3 has 11 amino acids. CDR1 and CDR2 from the germline V gene are MNHNY and SVGAGI (reference sequence). Trimming left V 6 bases short and J 5 bases short, with 7 bases between. The CDR3 region has the DNA TGTGCCAGCAGAACAGGGGAGACCCAGTACTTC. Protein sequence: CASRTGETQYF.

The chain employs TRBV27 and TRBJ1-4, with 7 bases aligning to TRBD1. The CDR3 has 13 residues. J gave up 4 bases and V 6 bases, and 2 bases lay outside the gene matches. Germline lookup yields CDR1 MNHEY and CDR2 SMNVEV (reference sequence). CDR3 sequence (DNA): TGTGCCAGCAGGGGACAGCTTAATGAAAAACTGTTTTTT. It codes for CASRGQLNEKLFF.

The genes are TRBV5-4 and TRBJ1-2; 8 bases agree with TRBD1. After removal of 3 bases from V and 3 bases from J, the junction contained 7 bases not matched to a gene. The germline CDR1 and CDR2 sequences are SGHNT and YYREEE (reference sequence). The CDR3 totals 15 residues. As DNA, the CDR3 is TGTGCCAGCAGCTCACCTCCGGGACAGGACTATGGCTACACCTTC. As protein: CASSSPPGQDYGYTF.

The rearrangement joins TRBV20-1 to TRBJ2-1; 7 bases are a match to TRBD1. This CDR3 contains 14 residues. Germline trimming cut 3 bases from V and 4 bases from J; bases unmatched to any gene: 6. Germline CDR1 is DFQATT and CDR2 is SNEGSKA (reference sequence). The CDR3 coding sequence is TGCAGTGCTAGTGGGGACAGTGGGTACAATGAGCAGTTCTTC. It encodes CSASGDSGYNEQFF.

This clone came up once. The rearrangement links TRBV5-1 to TRBJ1-1; 7 bases are a match to TRBD1. Unmatched junction bases numbered 0, after V lost 0 bases and J lost 1 base. Per the germline V gene, CDR1 is SGHRS and CDR2 is YFSETQ. This CDR3 is built from 14 residues. This CDR3 is CASSLDRGNTEAFF. DNA for the CDR3: TGCGCCAGCAGCTTGGACAGGGGGAACACTGAAGCTTTCTTT. Looking up the rest from reference TRBV5-1 and TRBJ1-1 gives the full variable domain: KAGVTQTPRYLIKTRGQQVTLSCSPISGHRSVSWYQQTPGQGLQFLFEYFSETQRNKGNFPGRFSGRQFSNSRSEMNVSTLELGDSALYLCASSLDRGNTEAFFGQGTRLTVV.

This clone was picked up a small number of times. V usage is TRBV2 and J usage is TRBJ2-1; D unclear. Germline V gene data show CDR1 as SNHLY and CDR2 as FYNNEI. The CDR3 runs to 13 residues. Trimming removed 2 bases at V and 10 bases at J, with 12 bases between. The DNA of the CDR3 is TGTGCCAGCAGTGAACCCCGCCCTATCGAGCAGTTCTTC. Translated, it gives CASSEPRPIEQFF.

The rearrangement joins TRBV7-9 to TRBJ1-2, with D maybe TRBD1 (5 bases). Germline V CDR1 and CDR2: SEHNR, FQNEAQ (reference sequence). The germline V and J ends were trimmed by 1 base and 3 bases, with 15 bases remaining between them. The CDR3 runs to 16 residues. CDR3 amino acids: CASSLVPHRPHYGYTF. The CDR3 DNA follows: TGTGCCAGCAGCTTAGTGCCACACAGGCCCCACTATGGCTACACCTTC. The variable domain in full, with the rest retrieved from reference TRBV7-9 and TRBJ1-2, is DTGVSQNPRHKITKRGQNVTFRCDPISEHNRLYWYRQTLGQGPEFLTYFQNEAQLEKSRLLSDRFSAERPKGSFSTLEIQRTEQGDSAMYLCASSLVPHRPHYGYTFGSGTRLTVV.

Only a few counts were recorded for this clone. The CDR3 protein is CASSERRGRGNEQFF. The CDR3 DNA reads TGCGCCAGCAGTGAACGGCGGGGGAGAGGGAATGAGCAGTTCTTC. The V gene is TRBV10-1, the J gene TRBJ2-1; 7 bases are a match to TRBD2. The length of the CDR3 is 15 residues. Germline V gives CDR1 WNHNN, CDR2 SYGVQD (reference sequence). Trimming cost V 3 bases and J 7 bases; bases outside gene matches: 9.

The J gene is TRBJ1-4, the V gene TRBV18, with 7 bases that match TRBD1. V was pared by 5 bases and J by 11 bases, with 11 bases of the junction left unmatched. Germline CDR1 KGHSH, CDR2 LQKENI. CDR3 length: 14 residues. This CDR3 reads CASSYEGVQGKLFF. Written as DNA, the CDR3 is TGTGCCAGCTCATACGAGGGGGTACAGGGGAAACTGTTTTTT. Variable domain in full (rest from reference TRBV18 and TRBJ1-4): NAGVMQNPRHLVRRRGQEARLRCSPMKGHSHVYWYRQLPEEGLKFMVYLQKENIIDESGMPKERFSAEFPKEGPSILRIQQVVRGDSAAYFCASSYEGVQGKLFFGSGTQLSVL.

This clone was seen a handful of times. The chain joins TRBV19 to TRBJ1-1; D is uncertain. This CDR3 has 13 residues. Germline V gene data show CDR1 as LNHDA and CDR2 as SQIVND (reference sequence). The germline V and J ends were trimmed by 6 bases and 7 bases, with 15 bases remaining between them. CDR3 residues: CASSPLSGYEAFF. The CDR3 DNA reads TGTGCCAGTAGCCCTCTGTCGGGGTATGAAGCTTTCTTT.

The chain uses TRBV7-6 and TRBJ2-7; D is perhaps TRBD1 (5 bases). Germline CDR1 and CDR2: SGHVS and FNYEAQ. This CDR3 is 14 amino acids long. The ends were cut back, 1 base at V and 5 bases at J, with 12 bases in the middle. The CDR3 reads CASSLVGPMDEQYF. CDR3 bases: TGTGCCAGCAGCTTAGTGGGGCCCATGGACGAGCAGTACTTC.

The chain couples TRBV5-1 to TRBJ2-5; the match to TRBD2 covers 10 bases. The J segment lost 6 bases and the V segment lost 7 bases, leaving 12 bases of the junction unmatched. The germline gives CDR1 SGHRS, CDR2 YFSETQ. The CDR3 consists of 15 residues. The CDR3 region has the DNA TGCGCCAGCGATGGAAGCGGGGGGGCCGGGAAGACCCAGTACTTC. Translating it yields CASDGSGGAGKTQYF.

The chain employs TRBV10-3 and TRBJ2-7, with TRBD1 as a possible D gene (6 bases). The CDR3 runs to 12 residues. From germline, CDR1 is ENHRY and CDR2 SYGVKD. V was clipped by 10 bases and J by 5 bases, with 15 bases between them. This CDR3 reads CATQGSGDEQYF. The CDR3 nucleotides read TGTGCCACGCAGGGGAGCGGCGACGAGCAGTACTTC.

The chain combines TRBV12-5 with TRBJ2-7; possible D gene TRBD1, 5 bases. This CDR3 region has 14 residues. V was clipped by 1 base and J by 3 bases, with 10 bases between them. Germline V gives CDR1 LGHNT, CDR2 FRNRAP. CDR3 protein: CASGLGTRNYEQYF. The CDR3 coding sequence is TGTGCTAGTGGTTTGGGGACACGCAACTACGAGCAGTACTTC.

The V and J genes are TRBV3-1 (or the pseudogene TRBV3-2) and TRBJ1-6, with D hard to call. This CDR3 is built from 14 residues. CDR1 is LGHDT and CDR2 is YNNKEL in the germline V gene (reference sequence). V lost 4 bases and J lost 7, with 11 bases in between. CDR3 loop: CASSLARANSPLHF. Written as DNA, the CDR3 is TGTGCCAGCAGCCTCGCGAGGGCGAATTCACCCCTCCACTTT.

The V and J genes are TRBV7-3 and TRBJ2-3; the D gene is possibly TRBD1 (7 bases). CDR3 length: 16 amino acids. Trimming shortened V by 2 bases and J by 0 bases, and 12 bases separated the two germline ends. CDR1 and CDR2 (germline): SGHTA, FQGTGA. Here the CDR3 DNA reads TGTGCCAGCAGCTTACAGGGGGGCTTTAGCACAGATACGCAGTATTTT. Its protein product is CASSLQGGFSTDTQYF.

With regard to this clone: The germline gene is not matched at one end of the junction; a read error may be the cause. This rearrangement joins TRBV6-2 or TRBV6-3 to TRBJ1-2; no clear D gene. Germline V gives CDR1 MNHEY, CDR2 SVGEGT. The length of the CDR3 is 13 residues. CDR3 in amino acids: CASIPAANNGYTF. In DNA, the CDR3 is TGTGCCAGCATCCCCGCGGCTAACAATGGCTACACCTTC.

The V and J genes are TRBV5-4 and TRBJ2-1; 8 bases align to TRBD1. V dropped 1 base and J dropped 8; count of bases not matched to a gene: 8. In germline, CDR1 is SGHNT, CDR2 YYREEE (reference sequence). The CDR3 contains 15 residues. The chain's CDR3 is CASSLPQGAMDEQFF. In DNA form, the CDR3 reads TGTGCCAGCAGCTTGCCGCAGGGGGCGATGGATGAGCAGTTCTTC.

The chain employs TRBV18 and TRBJ2-7; no clear D. Germline V gene data show CDR1 as KGHSH and CDR2 as LQKENI. V was trimmed by 3 bases and J by 2 bases, leaving 8 bases between them. The CDR3 loop spans 13 amino acids. CDR3 coding DNA: TGTGCCAGCTCACCTGAGCTCGCCTACGAGCAGTACTTC. Translated: CASSPELAYEQYF.

The V call is TRBV10-3, the J call TRBJ2-2; D might be TRBD1 (6 bases). The CDR3 consists of 12 residues. Germline V gene data show CDR1 as ENHRY and CDR2 as SYGVKD. V lost 9 bases to trimming and J lost 6 bases, with 11 bases between them. The CDR3 nucleotides are TGTGCCATGCAGGGGTTCGCCGGGGAGCTGTTTTTT. Translating gives CAMQGFAGELFF.